This T cell receptor beta chain was sequenced during a study of cytomegalovirus exposure and HLA in healthy donors. Details on this clone: As yet, its antigen is unknown.

Trimming at V came to 6 bases and at J to 6 bases, leaving 6 bases not matched to a gene. Looked up from germline, CDR1 is MDHEN and CDR2 is SYDVKM. This CDR3 spans 14 amino acids. Overall study findings and caveats: Most TCRs appeared rarely, but some public TCRs recurred in many donors.

In the PCR, 60 Vbeta and 13 Jbeta primers were used. Some clones are missing from TCRdb's copy, which holds only in-frame ones; the method was immunoSEQ multiplex PCR. The sample yields around 40,000 clones, 55% to 75% seen once. The receptor was derived from a young man in good health and CMV-seronegative. The chain recombines TRBV28 with TRBJ1-5; 9 positions match TRBD1. The sample was PBMCs. CDR3 residues: CASRTGGLGQPQHF. CDR3 sequence (DNA): TGTGCCAGCAGAACAGGGGGCTTGGGTCAGCCCCAGCATTTT.